The next 13 T cell receptor beta chains were all read from a single sample in a study of shared clonotypes between healthy human individuals. The repertoire was sequenced with immunoSEQ multiplex PCR; TCRdb's copy has only in-frame clones and lacks some. The repertoire has some 500,000 clones, roughly 95% of them found once; the top ten carry about 0.064%. Material for sequencing was naive CD4+ T cells sorted from blood. Subset defined: CD45RA+ positively selected. These receptors came from a woman in her twenties or thirties in good health.

This clone was found a few times. The rearrangement uses TRBV11-2 and TRBJ1-3; TRBD1 aligns across 7 bases. The V gene's germline CDR1 is SGHAT and CDR2 FQNNGV. The V and J ends lost 8 bases and 4 bases, in that order; junction bases with no gene match: 5. The CDR3 length is 13 residues. CDR3 residues: CASQTGTGNTIYF. The CDR3 nucleotides read TGTGCCAGCCAGACAGGGACAGGAAACACCATATATTTT.

This chain links TRBV10-3 with TRBJ2-3; D remains ambiguous. Trimming left V 4 bases short and J 0 bases short, with 14 bases between. CDR1 and CDR2 (germline): ENHRY, SYGVKD. CDR3 length equals 16 residues. The CDR3 loop is CAISGVTGPSTDTQYF. The CDR3 DNA is TGTGCCATCAGTGGAGTGACGGGCCCTAGCACAGATACGCAGTATTTT.

CDR3 residues: CASSVAGGGTEAFF. CDR3 nucleotide sequence: TGTGCCAGCAGCGTAGCGGGGGGCGGCACTGAAGCTTTCTTT. V is TRBV9 and J is TRBJ1-1; possibly TRBD1 for D (6 bases). Germline V gene data show CDR1 as SGDLS and CDR2 as YYNGEE. The CDR3 contains 14 residues. V lost 0 bases to trimming and J lost 4 bases, with 10 bases between them.

This clone was seen more than once but under ten times. The rearrangement links TRBV2 to TRBJ1-1, with unresolved D. The germline CDR1 and CDR2 sequences are SNHLY and FYNNEI. The length of the CDR3 is 14 residues. Deletions cut 10 bases from V and 1 base from J, with 16 bases between. The CDR3 is CATTTLDKNTEAFF. The CDR3 DNA is TGTGCCACCACCACTCTTGACAAGAACACTGAAGCTTTCTTT.

The genes are TRBV15 and TRBJ2-5, with D perhaps matching TRBD1 (5 bases). Germline loops: CDR1 LNHNV, CDR2 YYDKDF (reference sequence). The CDR3 contains 14 residues. Trimming removed 2 bases at V and 5 bases at J, with 12 bases between. As DNA, the CDR3 is TGTGCCACCAGCAGAAAGTCAGGGATGGAGACCCAGTACTTC. Its protein is CATSRKSGMETQYF. Variable domain in full (rest from reference TRBV15 and TRBJ2-5): DAMVIQNPRYQVTQFGKPVTLSCSQTLNHNVMYWYQQKSSQAPKLLFHYYDKDFNNEADTPDNFQSRRPNTSFCFLDIRSPGLGDTAMYLCATSRKSGMETQYFGPGTRLLVL.

The V gene is TRBV18, the J gene TRBJ1-1; a possible D gene is TRBD1 (5 bases). CDR1 and CDR2 (germline): KGHSH, LQKENI. The CDR3 consists of 14 residues. Trimming shortened V by 6 bases and J by 2 bases, and 13 bases separated the two germline ends. The CDR3 DNA follows: TGTGCCAGCTCCCAAGAGACAGTTAACACTGAAGCTTTCTTT. Translating it yields CASSQETVNTEAFF.

This clone is a singleton in its sample. The chain has TRBV28 and TRBJ1-1, with D uncertain. V was shortened by 3 bases and J by 2 bases, with 10 bases between the two germline ends. CDR3 length: 14 residues. Germline V gene data show CDR1 as MDHEN and CDR2 as SYDVKM. CDR3 amino acids: CASSFTSANTEAFF. The DNA for the CDR3 is TGTGCCAGCAGTTTCACGTCAGCCAACACTGAAGCTTTCTTT.

The chain combines TRBV6-5 with TRBJ2-2; perhaps TRBD2 as D (5 bases). This CDR3 comprises 16 residues. Trimming removed 2 bases at V and 1 base at J, with 11 bases between. CDR1 MNHEY and CDR2 SVGAGI come from the germline V gene. Written as DNA, the CDR3 is TGTGCCAGCAGTTACGTGGCGGGCCTGAACACCGGGGAGCTGTTTTTT. The encoded protein is CASSYVAGLNTGELFF.

The genes are TRBV11-2 and TRBJ1-2; 11 bases fit TRBD1. Germline V gives CDR1 SGHAT, CDR2 FQNNGV. After removal of 6 bases from V and 8 bases from J, the junction contained 5 bases not matched to a gene. CDR3 length equals 13 residues. The CDR3 bases are TGTGCCAGCAGTCGGGACAGGGGGGAGGGCTACACCTTC. Its protein product is CASSRDRGEGYTF.

The chain is built from TRBV19 and TRBJ1-5, with D tentatively TRBD1 (5 bases). V lost 6 bases and J 15 bases, leaving 21 bases between the germline ends. The CDR3 consists of 13 residues. Germline V gives CDR1 LNHDA, CDR2 SQIVND (reference sequence). The CDR3 coding sequence is TGTGCCAGTAGCCGAGTTCATGGGGCAGTTTTGCATTTT. Translation gives CASSRVHGAVLHF.

The rearrangement uses TRBV30 and TRBJ2-5; 7 nucleotides match TRBD2. The V gene end was trimmed by 2 bases and the J gene end by 2 bases; junction bases not matched to a gene: 2. The germline V gene has CDR1 GTSNPN and CDR2 SVGIG (reference sequence). The CDR3 consists of 13 residues. CDR3 sequence reads: CAWSRGDQETQYF. The CDR3 DNA sequence: TGTGCCTGGAGTCGGGGGGATCAAGAGACCCAGTACTTC. Supplemented by reference TRBV30 and TRBJ2-5, the full variable domain reads SQTIHQWPATLVQPVGSPLSLECTVEGTSNPNLYWYRQAAGRGLQLLFYSVGIGQISSEVPQNLSASRPQDRQFILSSKKLLLSDSGFYLCAWSRGDQETQYFGPGTRLLVL.

J is TRBJ1-4 and V is TRBV28; 7 nucleotides line up with TRBD1. The CDR3 loop spans 14 amino acids. V shed 4 bases and J 4 bases; nucleotides not matched to a gene: 3. Germline CDR1 MDHEN, CDR2 SYDVKM. As DNA, the CDR3 is TGTGCCAGCAGTTCAGGGGGTAATAATGAAAAACTGTTTTTT. Translating gives CASSSGGNNEKLFF. Full variable domain (missing parts from reference TRBV28 and TRBJ1-4): DVKVTQSSRYLVKRTGEKVFLECVQDMDHENMFWYRQDPGLGLRLIYFSYDVKMKEKGDIPEGYSVSREKKERFSLILESASTNQTSMYLCASSSGGNNEKLFFGSGTQLSVL.

The chain links TRBV11-3 to TRBJ1-6, with D perhaps TRBD1 (5 bases). Germline V gene lookup returns CDR1 SGHNT and CDR2 YENEEA. The V end was cut by 3 bases, the J end by 7 bases, with 16 bases between. The CDR3 loop spans 16 amino acids. The CDR3 region is CASSFKEGTNNSPLHF. CDR3 nucleotide sequence: TGTGCCAGCAGCTTCAAGGAGGGGACGAACAATTCACCCCTCCACTTT.